This passage covers 30 T cell receptor beta chains from one sample sequenced in a study of Ad26.COV2.S vaccination and SARS-CoV-2 variants. The repertoire was sequenced with immunoSEQ multiplex PCR; TCRdb's copy has only in-frame clones and lacks some. The sample records 300,000 to 350,000 clones, roughly 90% being singletons. The treatment here: 19 received Ad26.COV2.S at low or high dose, single or two shots; about 5 received placebo; per-sample allocation not given. Vaccine and placebo recipients were sampled on day 63 after the first injection. This specimen was peripheral blood, taken in a trial of Ad26.COV2.S vaccine versus placebo. The source of these receptors is a person aged 18-65 years who received the Ad26.COV2.S COVID-19 vaccine or a placebo.

The rearrangement links TRBV5-5 to TRBJ1-6; no clear D. Germline V gene data show CDR1 as SGHKS and CDR2 as YYEKEE (reference sequence). This CDR3 has 13 residues. V was clipped by 1 base and J by 18 bases, with 17 bases between them. The CDR3 bases are TGTGCCAGCAGCTTGCAATACCGAGCCAAGGACCACTTT. Translating it yields CASSLQYRAKDHF. Complete variable domain (other parts from reference TRBV5-5 and TRBJ1-6): DAGVTQSPTHLIKTRGQQVTLRCSPISGHKSVSWYQQVLGQGPQFIFQYYEKEERGRGNFPDRFSARQFPNYSSELNVNALLLGDSALYLCASSLQYRAKDHFGNGTRLTVT.

V and J are TRBV6-5 and TRBJ2-7; 11 bases fit TRBD1. From germline, CDR1 is MNHEY and CDR2 SVGAGI. Losses at the gene ends were 6 bases for V and 3 bases for J; bases not matched to a gene: 7. There are 15 residues in the CDR3. CDR3 nucleotide sequence: TGTGCCAGCAGACAACCGGGACAGGGGGGCTACGAGCAGTACTTC. Translated, it gives CASRQPGQGGYEQYF.

The rearrangement joins TRBV11-2 to TRBJ1-1; weak D call: TRBD1 (6 bases). Trimming shortened V by 2 bases and J by 2 bases, and 12 bases separated the two germline ends. The germline V gene encodes CDR1 SGHAT and CDR2 FQNNGV. This CDR3 is built from 15 residues. The CDR3 nucleotides are TGTGCCAGCAGCTTAACAGGGCTCACAAACACTGAAGCTTTCTTT. Translating it yields CASSLTGLTNTEAFF.

This clone is a singleton in its sample. The chain employs TRBV9 and TRBJ1-1; D not resolved. CDR1 is SGDLS and CDR2 is YYNGEE in the germline V gene. The CDR3 covers 14 residues. Trimming removed 1 base at V and 2 bases at J, with 9 bases between. The CDR3 DNA sequence: TGTGCCAGCAGCGTATGGGGAGATAACACTGAAGCTTTCTTT. Translation: CASSVWGDNTEAFF.

The rearrangement joins TRBV3-1 (or the pseudogene TRBV3-2) to TRBJ1-6, with a possible D match to TRBD1 (6 bases). The germline gives CDR1 LGHDT, CDR2 YNNKEL (reference sequence). The CDR3 spans 15 residues. V was cut by 5 bases and J by 10 bases, with 18 bases left in between. The CDR3 reads CASSEGGSVRSPLHF. The DNA of the CDR3 is TGTGCCAGCAGCGAAGGGGGGTCGGTAAGGTCACCCCTCCACTTT.

The gene calls are TRBV18 and TRBJ1-2; D gene uncertain. The V gene lost 3 bases and the J gene lost 0 bases, with 17 bases spanning the gap. This CDR3 region has 17 residues. Germline V lookup: CDR1 KGHSH, CDR2 LQKENI. In DNA form, the CDR3 reads TGTGCCAGCTCACCGACGCCCACTATACCAACTAACTATGGCTACACCTTC. Its translation: CASSPTPTIPTNYGYTF.

The chain has TRBV28 and TRBJ1-1; a possible D gene is TRBD1 (6 bases). Germline V CDR1 and CDR2: MDHEN, SYDVKM. CDR3 size: 14 residues. V lost 7 bases and J lost 0, with 12 bases in between. The CDR3 coding sequence is TGTGCCAGCAAGAAGGGGGTGCTGAACACTGAAGCTTTCTTT. Protein: CASKKGVLNTEAFF.

V gene TRBV5-1 combines with J gene TRBJ2-4; D is unclear. Germline CDR1 SGHRS, CDR2 YFSETQ. Trimming stripped 1 base from V and 5 bases from J, with 19 bases between. This CDR3 contains 17 residues. The CDR3 DNA reads TGCGCCAGCAGCTTGTTCCCCTTGGGCCCTGCAGAAAACATTCAGTACTTC. Translated: CASSLFPLGPAENIQYF.

In this sample, this clone turned up a few times. This chain uses TRBV4-3 with TRBJ2-1; 13 bases agree with TRBD2. The germline CDR1 and CDR2 sequences are LGHNA and YSLEER. The CDR3 loop spans 17 amino acids. With 5 bases clipped from V and 2 bases from J, the junction kept 6 bases outside the gene matches. The CDR3 region has the DNA TGCGCCAGCAGCTTAGAGGGACTAGCGGGAACCTACAATGAGCAGTTCTTC. This codes for CASSLEGLAGTYNEQFF.

This clone was recorded once. CDR3 region: CASSSDWARRNTEAFF. The CDR3 nucleotides are TGTGCCAGCAGTTCAGACTGGGCTAGGAGGAACACTGAAGCTTTCTTT. The chain links TRBV28 to TRBJ1-1, with D unclear. The CDR3 totals 16 residues. Germline V lookup: CDR1 MDHEN, CDR2 SYDVKM. V lost 4 bases to trimming and J lost 1 base, with 16 bases between them. Drawing the rest from reference TRBV28 and TRBJ1-1, the complete variable domain is DVKVTQSSRYLVKRTGEKVFLECVQDMDHENMFWYRQDPGLGLRLIYFSYDVKMKEKGDIPEGYSVSREKKERFSLILESASTNQTSMYLCASSSDWARRNTEAFFGQGTRLTVV.

This chain connects TRBV25-1 to TRBJ1-1; D not certain. The CDR3 totals 16 residues. V dropped 0 bases and J dropped 4 bases, with 15 bases sitting between them. Germline V lookup: CDR1 MGHDK, CDR2 SYGVNS. CDR3 protein: CASSEYIYPKGTEAFF. DNA for the CDR3: TGTGCCAGCAGTGAATATATATACCCCAAGGGCACTGAAGCTTTCTTT.

J is TRBJ2-2 and V is TRBV7-9; D gene uncertain. CDR1 and CDR2 (germline): SEHNR, FQNEAQ (reference sequence). This CDR3 is built from 13 residues. Trimming left V 3 bases short and J 6 bases short, with 8 bases between. This CDR3 is CASSFKGPGELFF. The CDR3, as DNA: TGTGCCAGCAGCTTTAAGGGTCCCGGGGAGCTGTTTTTT. The entire variable domain, with the rest obtained from reference TRBV7-9 and TRBJ2-2, is as follows: DTGVSQNPRHKITKRGQNVTFRCDPISEHNRLYWYRQTLGQGPEFLTYFQNEAQLEKSRLLSDRFSAERPKGSFSTLEIQRTEQGDSAMYLCASSFKGPGELFFGEGSRLTVL.

The chain is built from TRBV4-1 and TRBJ1-3; D gene unclear. CDR3 length equals 19 residues. Germline V gene sequence: CDR1 MGHRA, CDR2 YSYEKL. V was pared by 4 bases and J by 0 bases, with 22 bases between. The chain's CDR3 is CASSLYAPGVSLSGNTIYF. The CDR3 DNA follows: TGCGCCAGCAGCCTCTACGCCCCAGGTGTCTCCCTCTCTGGAAACACCATATATTTT.

This chain links TRBV12-3 or TRBV12-4 with TRBJ2-5, with TRBD1 matching 7 bases. V dropped 4 bases and J dropped 5; count of bases not matched to a gene: 4. The CDR3 contains 13 residues. DNA for the CDR3: TGTGCCAGCAGTTACAGGGGTTCGGAGACCCAGTACTTC. The encoded protein is CASSYRGSETQYF.

The chain uses TRBV18 and TRBJ1-4; D unclear. Trimming took 2 bases from V and 7 from J, leaving 8 bases between them. This CDR3 has 13 amino acids. Germline assignment: CDR1 KGHSH and CDR2 LQKENI. CDR3 bases: TGTGCCAGCTCACCAAGGGAGGGTGAAAAACTGTTTTTT. This codes for CASSPREGEKLFF.

The rearrangement uses TRBV7-9 and TRBJ2-3, with D unresolved. Germline-derived CDR1 and CDR2 are SEHNR and FQNEAQ (reference sequence). The V gene lost 3 bases and the J gene lost 0 bases, with 10 bases spanning the gap. This CDR3 has 15 residues. The CDR3 protein is CASSLGVLSTDTQYF. The CDR3 coding sequence is TGTGCCAGCAGCTTGGGCGTCCTTAGCACAGATACGCAGTATTTT.

CDR3 protein: CASSVSGGETAFF. CDR3 DNA sequence: TGTGCCAGCAGTGTCTCGGGGGGCGAAACAGCTTTCTTT. The genes are TRBV7-9 and TRBJ1-1, with D possibly being TRBD1 (6 bases). Germline loops: CDR1 SEHNR, CDR2 FQNEAQ (reference sequence). Trimming cost V 6 bases and J 10 bases, with 18 bases left between them. The CDR3 length is 13 residues.

This chain connects TRBV19 to TRBJ1-1, with a possible D match to TRBD1 (6 bases). In germline, CDR1 is LNHDA, CDR2 SQIVND (reference sequence). The CDR3 sequence is 13 residues long. Between the trimmed V and J ends, which lost 5 bases and 8 bases, there was a span of 15 bases. CDR3 in DNA: TGTGCCAGTAGTTTCGGGACACCCGGGGAAGCTTTCTTT. Its protein is CASSFGTPGEAFF.

The rearrangement uses TRBV4-2 and TRBJ1-3; D perhaps matches TRBD1 (5 bases). The V gene lost 4 bases and the J gene lost 1 base, with 14 bases spanning the gap. The CDR3 loop spans 16 amino acids. The germline V gene has CDR1 LGHNA and CDR2 YNFKEQ. The CDR3 reads CASSRENQGSGNTIYF. The CDR3 bases are TGTGCCAGCAGCCGAGAGAACCAGGGTTCTGGAAACACCATATATTTT.

The chain is built from TRBV11-2 and TRBJ2-3; D unclear. Germline CDR1 and CDR2: SGHAT and FQNNGV. Trimming took 1 base from V and 2 from J, leaving 13 bases between them. The CDR3 loop spans 16 amino acids. CDR3 amino acids: CASSLGVSLNTDTQYF. Here the CDR3 DNA reads TGTGCCAGCAGCTTAGGGGTGTCGCTAAACACAGATACGCAGTATTTT.

This rearrangement joins TRBV6-1 to TRBJ2-3; 10 bases map to TRBD2. The CDR3 spans 15 residues. The germline V gene encodes CDR1 MNHNS and CDR2 SASEGT. V shed 3 bases, J shed 10 bases, and the junction held 10 bases outside the gene matches. In nucleotides, the CDR3 is TGTGCCAGCAGTGATCAAGCGGGGGGGCCGACTCCGCAGTATTTT. It specifies CASSDQAGGPTPQYF.

The genes are TRBV30 and TRBJ1-1; D unclear. The CDR3 is 13 amino acids. Germline loops: CDR1 GTSNPN, CDR2 SVGIG (reference sequence). The V gene lost 4 bases and the J gene lost 12 bases, with 21 bases spanning the gap. CDR3 sequence (DNA): TGTGCCTGGAATGGGGTACTGGGAGGAAGGACTTTCTTT. This sequence encodes CAWNGVLGGRTFF.

The rearrangement uses TRBV5-1 and TRBJ2-3; TRBD2 agrees at 11 bases. The CDR3 runs to 15 residues. Germline values: CDR1 SGHRS, CDR2 YFSETQ. J was trimmed by 3 bases and V by 4 bases; bases with no gene match: 4. CDR3 bases: TGCGCCAGCAGCCCTGCTAGCGGGGGGACAGATACGCAGTATTTT. This translates into CASSPASGGTDTQYF.

The table lists this clone with a few counts. This chain uses TRBV7-9 with TRBJ2-7; the D gene could be TRBD1 or TRBD2 (6 bases each). V dropped 5 bases and J dropped 3 bases, with 17 bases sitting between them. There are 15 residues in the CDR3. Germline-derived CDR1 and CDR2 are SEHNR and FQNEAQ (reference sequence). Written as DNA, the CDR3 is TGTGCCAGCAGCGGAGTAGGGGGGTTTTACTACGAGCAGTACTTC. It encodes CASSGVGGFYYEQYF.

CDR3: CASSPSGSTDTQYF. CDR3 nucleotide sequence: TGTGCCAGCAGTCCTAGCGGCAGCACAGATACGCAGTATTTT. V gene TRBV7-2 combines with J gene TRBJ2-3, with 7 nucleotides matching TRBD2. The CDR3 is 14 amino acids. V shed 6 bases and J 0 bases; nucleotides not matched to a gene: 3. The germline V gene has CDR1 SGHTA and CDR2 FQGNSA.

The chain joins TRBV6-5 to TRBJ1-2, with D maybe TRBD1 (6 bases). Germline V gene data show CDR1 as MNHEY and CDR2 as SVGAGI. This CDR3 has 15 residues. Between the trimmed V and J ends, which lost 0 bases and 4 bases, there was a span of 12 bases. CDR3 amino acids: CASSYSWGGSYGYTF. The CDR3 DNA reads TGTGCCAGCAGTTACTCGTGGGGGGGCTCCTATGGCTACACCTTC.

The rearrangement links TRBV6-1 to TRBJ2-4; 7 nucleotides align to TRBD2. V dropped 3 bases and J dropped 3; count of bases not matched to a gene: 2. The CDR3 extends over 14 amino acids. Germline CDR1 and CDR2: MNHNS and SASEGT. CDR3: CASSELADKNIQYF. The CDR3 DNA reads as TGTGCCAGCAGTGAGCTAGCGGACAAAAACATTCAGTACTTC.

In its sample, this clone was seen once. This chain links TRBV3-1 (or the pseudogene TRBV3-2) with TRBJ2-7, with TRBD1 identical over 7 bases. CDR3 size: 14 residues. V shed 3 bases and J 8 bases; nucleotides not matched to a gene: 10. Per the germline V gene, CDR1 is LGHDT and CDR2 is YNNKEL (reference sequence). The CDR3 DNA sequence: TGTGCCAGCAGCCAGAGGGGGCGGAGTGATCAGCAGTACTTC. Its protein product is CASSQRGRSDQQYF.

This chain joins TRBV7-2 and TRBJ1-1; D perhaps matches TRBD1 (6 bases). The length of the CDR3 is 15 residues. Germline-derived CDR1 and CDR2 are SGHTA and FQGNSA. The V and J ends lost 0 bases and 2 bases respectively, with 10 bases between them. Written as DNA, the CDR3 is TGTGCCAGCAGCTTAGCCGGGGGACAAAACACTGAAGCTTTCTTT. Translation: CASSLAGGQNTEAFF.

On this clone: Other DNA sequences of this sample code for an identical CDR3. V usage is TRBV6-5 and J usage is TRBJ2-2; no firm D call. The V and J ends lost 0 bases and 3 bases respectively, with 8 bases between them. The CDR3 is made up of 15 amino acids. Germline V gene lookup returns CDR1 MNHEY and CDR2 SVGAGI. CDR3 amino acids: CASSYSPLYTGELFF. The DNA of the CDR3 is TGTGCCAGCAGTTACTCGCCCCTCTACACCGGGGAGCTGTTTTTT.